A selection of T cell receptor beta chains follows, all from one sample in a study of response to subunit inactivated influenza vaccine. One entry per CDR3 protein, called by TCRdb with MiXCR from the RT-PCR reads. The sample holds 450,000 to 700,000 distinct CDR3 sequences, 14% seen once. The sample in question was PBMCs from blood, obtained roughly 12 days after vaccination. The receptors here all came from a man aged 45-65 years who received an inactivated influenza vaccine. CDR3s include the opening cysteine and the closing phenylalanine or tryptophan. The D gene is left open where the match is weak. Clone size is stated in some rows and not others, as once, few, many or a class when expanded.

v_gene,abundance,d_gene,j_gene,CDR3aa,CDR3nt
TRBV19,few,TRBD2,TRBJ2-1,CASSRGGLYNEQFF,TGTGCCAGTAGTCGGGGGGGGCTGTACAATGAGCAGTTCTTC
TRBV6-2/TRBV6-3,.,TRBD1,TRBJ2-1,CAVRGFSYNEQFF,TGTGCCGTCAGGGGGTTCTCCTACAATGAGCAGTTCTTC
TRBV6-5,few,.,TRBJ1-2,CASSLTAGNYGYTF,TGTGCCAGCAGTTTAACAGCAGGGAACTATGGCTACACCTTC
TRBV21-1,few,.,TRBJ1-1,CASSKKRAEMNTEAFF,TGTGCCAGCAGCAAGAAACGGGCCGAGATGAACACTGAAGCTTTCTTT
TRBV28,few,.,TRBJ2-7,CASSLSQGGSYEQYF,TGTGCCAGCAGTTTATCGCAGGGCGGCTCCTACGAGCAGTACTTC
TRBV20-1,.,.,TRBJ2-1,CSGIPSGTFPYNEQFF,TGCAGTGGAATCCCCTCCGGGACCTTTCCCTACAATGAGCAGTTCTTC
TRBV20-1,many,TRBD1,TRBJ1-2,CSAPRRDRDLGGYTF,TGCAGTGCCCCTCGCCGGGACAGGGATCTGGGTGGCTACACCTTC
TRBV23-1,.,.,TRBJ2-7,CARGPRQSLVYYEQYF,TGCGCCCGTGGCCCGCGACAGTCTTTGGTCTACTACGAGCAGTACTTC
TRBV2,.,TRBD1,TRBJ2-4,CASSADRVAKNIQYF,TGTGCCAGCAGTGCGGACAGGGTAGCCAAAAACATTCAGTACTTC
TRBV28,.,.,TRBJ1-1,CASSRRTGEAFF,TGTGCCAGCAGCCGCCGGACCGGTGAAGCTTTCTTT
TRBV5-5,.,.,TRBJ2-7,CASSLVGAAPYEQYF,TGTGCCAGCAGCTTGGTGGGCGCTGCTCCCTACGAGCAGTACTTC
TRBV5-1,few,TRBD2,TRBJ2-1,CASSLNAGGNYNEQFF,TGCGCCAGCAGCTTGAATGCGGGGGGAAACTACAATGAGCAGTTCTTC
TRBV6-2/TRBV6-3,.,.,TRBJ2-3,CASSYVGGTDTQYF,TGTGCCAGCAGTTACGTTGGGGGCACAGATACGCAGTATTTT
TRBV7-9,few,TRBD1,TRBJ2-2,CASSPNRGPAGELFF,TGTGCCAGCAGCCCCAACAGGGGGCCGGCCGGGGAGCTGTTTTTT
TRBV28,few,.,TRBJ1-5,CASSLGGALSNQPQHF,TGTGCCAGCAGTTTAGGGGGAGCCCTTAGCAATCAGCCCCAGCATTTT
TRBV7-8,.,TRBD2,TRBJ2-1,CASSPFWRESHNEQFF,TGTGCCAGCAGCCCCTTTTGGCGGGAGTCCCACAATGAGCAGTTCTTC
TRBV6-1,few,.,TRBJ1-2,CASRPSGSHHGYTF,TGTGCCAGCAGACCCTCTGGGAGTCATCATGGCTACACCTTC
TRBV7-2,many,TRBD2,TRBJ2-1,CASSLVIAGGLGEQFF,TGTGCCAGCAGCCTAGTCATAGCGGGAGGGCTTGGTGAGCAGTTCTTC
TRBV10-2,few,.,TRBJ2-3,CASRVFSSTDTQYF,TGCGCCAGCAGAGTTTTTTCTAGCACAGATACGCAGTATTTT
TRBV4-2,few,.,TRBJ1-4,CASSQVGQVNEKLFF,TGTGCCAGCAGCCAAGTAGGGCAGGTTAATGAAAAACTGTTTTTT
TRBV29-1,.,TRBD2,TRBJ2-1,CSSGGGRGANEQFF,TGCAGCTCCGGTGGCGGGAGAGGGGCGAATGAGCAGTTCTTC
TRBV6-1,.,.,TRBJ1-4,CASSRTTSEKLFF,TGTGCCAGCAGTAGAACCACCAGCGAAAAACTGTTTTTT
TRBV28,.,TRBD1,TRBJ2-7,CASRGQGLSYEQYF,TGTGCCAGCAGAGGACAGGGGCTCTCCTACGAGCAGTACTTC
TRBV29-1,few,.,TRBJ2-2,CSVGASSNTGELFF,TGCAGCGTTGGGGCTAGCTCCAACACCGGGGAGCTGTTTTTT
TRBV30,.,.,TRBJ2-1,CAWSVGSSYNEQFF,TGTGCCTGGAGTGTAGGGAGCTCCTACAATGAGCAGTTCTTC
TRBV9,.,.,TRBJ1-2,CASSPRGLANYGYTF,TGTGCCAGCAGCCCTCGGGGGCTAGCTAACTATGGCTACACCTTC
TRBV7-8,few,.,TRBJ2-1,CASSLVGAGNEQFF,TGTGCCAGCAGCTTAGTAGGGGCTGGGAATGAGCAGTTCTTC
TRBV12-3/TRBV12-4,.,.,TRBJ1-2,CAKRTLWGGLSDYGYTF,TGTGCCAAACGAACACTATGGGGAGGGCTATCGGACTATGGCTACACCTTC
TRBV28,.,TRBD2,TRBJ2-3,CASSLDGREVDTQYF,TGTGCCAGCAGTTTGGACGGACGGGAGGTAGATACGCAGTATTTT